The clone carrying this T cell receptor beta chain was seen a handful of times. Its antigen is as yet unknown. The sample comes from a study of identical twins' blood T cells. Notes on the study in general: Even for out-of-frame TCRbeta, twins reportedly shared V gene usage much more than unrelated donors.

The CDR3 contains 15 residues. The V gene's germline CDR1 is MNHEY and CDR2 SVGEGT. The V segment lost 6 bases and the J segment 5 bases; nucleotides outside the gene matches: 8. TCR cDNA libraries came from RNA via a modified published protocol. In TCRdb, the 5' RACE reads were re-called with MiXCR into one record per CDR3 protein. Seen here are around 380,000 distinct CDR3 sequences, over 25% observed once, and the top ten hold roughly 5.5%. The chain combines TRBV6-2 or TRBV6-3 with TRBJ2-2, with 8 nucleotides matching TRBD1. The sequence was collected from a woman aged 18 to 55 in good health. Sequencing used PBMCs. The CDR3 DNA reads TGTGCCAGCAGCTTCAGGGGGCACGGGACCGGGGAGCTGTTTTTT. Its protein product is CASSFRGHGTGELFF.